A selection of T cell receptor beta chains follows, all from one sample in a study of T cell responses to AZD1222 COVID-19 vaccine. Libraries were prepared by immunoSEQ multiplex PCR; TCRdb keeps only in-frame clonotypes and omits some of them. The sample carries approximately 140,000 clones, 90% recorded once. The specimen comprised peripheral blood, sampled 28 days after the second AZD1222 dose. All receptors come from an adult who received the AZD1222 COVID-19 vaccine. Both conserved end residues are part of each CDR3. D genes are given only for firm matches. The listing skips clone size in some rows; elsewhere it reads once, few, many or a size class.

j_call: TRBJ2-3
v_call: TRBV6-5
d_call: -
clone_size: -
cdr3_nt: TGTGCCAGCAGTTTCTCCGGACGGAGCACAGATACGCAGTATTTT
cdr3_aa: CASSFSGRSTDTQYF

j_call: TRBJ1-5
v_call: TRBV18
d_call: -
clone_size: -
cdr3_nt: TGTGCCAGCTCTGGGCAGGGTGGCAATCAGCCCCAGCATTTT
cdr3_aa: CASSGQGGNQPQHF

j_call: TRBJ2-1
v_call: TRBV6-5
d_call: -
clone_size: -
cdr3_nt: TGTGCCAGCAGCCCCGGACGACCTTACAATGAGCAGTTCTTC
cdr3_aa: CASSPGRPYNEQFF

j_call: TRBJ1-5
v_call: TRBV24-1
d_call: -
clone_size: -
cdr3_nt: TGTGCCACCTCTGAGGACGGGGTTTATCAGCCCCAGCATTTT
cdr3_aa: CATSEDGVYQPQHF

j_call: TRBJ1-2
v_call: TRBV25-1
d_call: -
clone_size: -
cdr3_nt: TGTGCCAGCAGGACTTCCATGGACGGCTATGGCTACACCTTC
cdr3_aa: CASRTSMDGYGYTF

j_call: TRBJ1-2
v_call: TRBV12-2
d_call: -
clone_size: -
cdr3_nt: TGTGCAAGTCGCTTCGAGTACAGGGGCCTAGGGTATGGCTACACCTTC
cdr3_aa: CASRFEYRGLGYGYTF

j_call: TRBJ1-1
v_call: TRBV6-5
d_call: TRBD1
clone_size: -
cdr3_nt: TGTGCCGTCCAACAGGGGGCGGCGAACACTGAAGCTTTCTTT
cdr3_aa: CAVQQGAANTEAFF

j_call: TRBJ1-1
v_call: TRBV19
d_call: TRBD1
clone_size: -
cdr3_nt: TGTGCCAGTAGTATGTCGGACAGGGGGCCGAACACTGAAGCTTTCTTT
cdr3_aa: CASSMSDRGPNTEAFF

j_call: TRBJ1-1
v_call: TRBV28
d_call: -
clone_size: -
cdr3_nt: TGTGCCAGCAGTTCCACTGAAGCTTTCTTT
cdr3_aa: CASSSTEAFF

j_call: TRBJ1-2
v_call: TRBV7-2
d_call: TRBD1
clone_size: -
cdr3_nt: TGTGCCAGCAGCTCCGGGACAGCTCAACTCTATGGCTACACCTTC
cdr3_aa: CASSSGTAQLYGYTF

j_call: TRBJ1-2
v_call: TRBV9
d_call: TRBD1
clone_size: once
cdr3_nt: TGTGCCAGCAGCGAGACAGGGACGAATGACTATGGCTACACCTTC
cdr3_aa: CASSETGTNDYGYTF

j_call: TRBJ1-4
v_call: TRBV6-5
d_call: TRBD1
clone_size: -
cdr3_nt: TGTGCCAGCAGGGAGACAGGGAGGAACGAAAAACTGTTTTTT
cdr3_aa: CASRETGRNEKLFF

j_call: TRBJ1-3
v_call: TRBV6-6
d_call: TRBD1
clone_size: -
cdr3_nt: TGTGCCAGCAGCTCTACAGGGGTACTTGGAAACACCATATATTTT
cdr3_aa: CASSSTGVLGNTIYF

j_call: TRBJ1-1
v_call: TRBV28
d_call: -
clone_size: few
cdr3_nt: TGTGCCAGCAGTGGGACCGGGATCCTTTCCACTGAAGCTTTCTTT
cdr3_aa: CASSGTGILSTEAFF

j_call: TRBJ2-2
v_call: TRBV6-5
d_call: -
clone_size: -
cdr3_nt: TGTGCCAGCAGAGGGGGTCTGATGGGAGAGCTGTTTTTT
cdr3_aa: CASRGGLMGELFF

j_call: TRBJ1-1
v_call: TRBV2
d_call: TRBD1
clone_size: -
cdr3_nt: TGTGCCAGCAGTAACTACCGAGCAGGGGCAGGGGGCGCGCGGACTGAAGCTTTCTTT
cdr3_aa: CASSNYRAGAGGARTEAFF

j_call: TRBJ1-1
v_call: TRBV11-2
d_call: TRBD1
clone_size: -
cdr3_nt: TGTGCCAGCAGCTTAGCAGCCGGGACAGGGAACACTGAAGCTTTCTTT
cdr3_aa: CASSLAAGTGNTEAFF

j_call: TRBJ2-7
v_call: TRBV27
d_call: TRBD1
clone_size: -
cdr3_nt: TGTGCCAGCAGTCCGGGACAGGGGTTACCATTATCCTACGAGCAGTACTTC
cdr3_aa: CASSPGQGLPLSYEQYF

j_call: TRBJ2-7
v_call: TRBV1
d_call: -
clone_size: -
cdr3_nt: TGCACCAGCAGCCAAAATTCCCGGGACCAGAATTACGAGCAGTACTTC
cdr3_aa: CTSSQNSRDQNYEQYF

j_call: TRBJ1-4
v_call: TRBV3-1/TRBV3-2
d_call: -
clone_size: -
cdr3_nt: TGTGCCAGCAGCCAAGCGCGGGGGGCAACTAATGAAAAACTGTTTTTT
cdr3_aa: CASSQARGATNEKLFF

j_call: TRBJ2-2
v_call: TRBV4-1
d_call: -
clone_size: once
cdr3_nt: TGCGCCAGCAGCCAAGTTCCAGGGGGGACCGGGGAGCTGTTTTTT
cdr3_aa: CASSQVPGGTGELFF

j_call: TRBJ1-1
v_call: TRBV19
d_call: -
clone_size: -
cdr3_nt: TGTGCCAGTACCCCGGGACGGATGAACACTGAAGCTTTCTTT
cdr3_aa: CASTPGRMNTEAFF

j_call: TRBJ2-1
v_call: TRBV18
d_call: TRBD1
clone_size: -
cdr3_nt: TGTGCCAGCTCACCGGACAGGGGGGTTACCTACAATGAGCAGTTCTTC
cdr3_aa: CASSPDRGVTYNEQFF

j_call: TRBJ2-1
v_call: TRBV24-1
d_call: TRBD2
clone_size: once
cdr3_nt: TGTGCCACCAGTGAGGGACTAGCGGGAGGAAATGAGCAGTTCTTC
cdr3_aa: CATSEGLAGGNEQFF

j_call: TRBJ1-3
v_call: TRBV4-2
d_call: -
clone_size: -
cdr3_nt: TGTGCCAGCAGCCAGGCAGGGGCGAGTCTGGGGACCATATATTTT
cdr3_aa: CASSQAGASLGTIYF

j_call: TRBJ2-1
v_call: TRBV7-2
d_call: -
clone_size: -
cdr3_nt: TGTGCCAGCAGCTTAGCGGGGACGTTCTCCGATGAGCAGTTCTTC
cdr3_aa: CASSLAGTFSDEQFF

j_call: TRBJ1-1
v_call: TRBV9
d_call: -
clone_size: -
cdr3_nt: TGTGCCAGCAGCCCTAGTATAAACACTGAAGCTTTCTTT
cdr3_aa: CASSPSINTEAFF

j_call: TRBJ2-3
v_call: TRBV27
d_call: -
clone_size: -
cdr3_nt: TGTGCCAGCAGCCGGCGGGTCACAGATACGCAGTATTTT
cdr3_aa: CASSRRVTDTQYF

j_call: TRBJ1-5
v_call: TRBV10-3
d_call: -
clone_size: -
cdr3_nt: TGTGCCATCAGCCCTCTTGGCAATCAGCCCCAGCATTTT
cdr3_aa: CAISPLGNQPQHF

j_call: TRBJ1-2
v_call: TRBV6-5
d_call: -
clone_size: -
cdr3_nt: TGTGCCAGCAGCCTACAGGGCCTGCGCTACACCTTC
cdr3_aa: CASSLQGLRYTF

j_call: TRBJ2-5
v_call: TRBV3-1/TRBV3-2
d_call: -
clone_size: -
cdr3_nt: TGTGCCAGCAGCCAGTCCGGGGCCCAAGAGACCCAGTACTTC
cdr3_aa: CASSQSGAQETQYF

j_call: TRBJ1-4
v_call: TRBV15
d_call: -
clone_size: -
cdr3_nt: TGTGCCACCAGCAGATCCAGACAGGCGGAGGAAGAAAAACTGTTTTTT
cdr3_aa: CATSRSRQAEEEKLFF

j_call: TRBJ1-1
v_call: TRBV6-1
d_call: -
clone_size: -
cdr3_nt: TGTGCCAGCAGTGAAGCGCGTGCGGGACGGACTGAAGCTTTCTTT
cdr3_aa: CASSEARAGRTEAFF

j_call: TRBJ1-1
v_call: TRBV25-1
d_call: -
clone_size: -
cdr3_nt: TGTGCCAGCAGTGAATCCCCCGGCGCAGCTTTCTTT
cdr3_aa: CASSESPGAAFF

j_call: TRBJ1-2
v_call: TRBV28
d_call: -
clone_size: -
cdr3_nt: TGTGCCAGCAGTGCGCCTCCCCAGGGCGAGTATGGCTACACCTTC
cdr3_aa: CASSAPPQGEYGYTF

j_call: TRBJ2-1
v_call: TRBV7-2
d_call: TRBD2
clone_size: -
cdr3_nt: TGTGCCAGCAGCCCCCTCCAGCGGGGCCGAAGCTCCTACAATGAGCAGTTCTTC
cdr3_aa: CASSPLQRGRSSYNEQFF

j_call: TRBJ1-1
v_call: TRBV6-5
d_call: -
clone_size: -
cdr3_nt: TGTGCCAGCAGTAGGGGTGCGGACACTGAAGCTTTCTTT
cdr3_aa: CASSRGADTEAFF